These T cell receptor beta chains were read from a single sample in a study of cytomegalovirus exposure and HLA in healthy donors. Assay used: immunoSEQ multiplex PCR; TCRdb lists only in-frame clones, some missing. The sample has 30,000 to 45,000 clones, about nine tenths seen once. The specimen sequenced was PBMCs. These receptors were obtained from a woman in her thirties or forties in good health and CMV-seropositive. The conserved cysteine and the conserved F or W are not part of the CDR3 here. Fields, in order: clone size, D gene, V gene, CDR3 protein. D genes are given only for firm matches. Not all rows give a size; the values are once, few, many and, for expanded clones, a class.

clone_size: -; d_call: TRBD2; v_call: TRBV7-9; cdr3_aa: ASSFSGTSGADTQY
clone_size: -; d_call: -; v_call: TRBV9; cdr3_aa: ASSVATGNNSPLH
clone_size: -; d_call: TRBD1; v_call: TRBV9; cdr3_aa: ASSAGTVSGGYT
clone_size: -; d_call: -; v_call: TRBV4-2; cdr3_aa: ASSQVGQRSAGVYTQY
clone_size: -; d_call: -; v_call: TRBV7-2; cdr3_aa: ASSSVGELF
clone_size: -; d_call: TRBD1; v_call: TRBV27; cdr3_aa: ASRDRVRYEQY
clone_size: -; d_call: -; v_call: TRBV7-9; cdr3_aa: ASSFPGNPYEQY
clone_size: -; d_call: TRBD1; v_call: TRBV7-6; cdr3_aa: ASSLSQGARSGYT
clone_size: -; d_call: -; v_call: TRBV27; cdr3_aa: ASSRSPINTGELF
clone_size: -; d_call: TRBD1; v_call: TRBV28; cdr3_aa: ASRTGQYSIGYT
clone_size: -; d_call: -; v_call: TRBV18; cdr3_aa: ASSPPGSGSGSSYEQY
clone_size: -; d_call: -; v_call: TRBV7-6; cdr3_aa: ASSLVSSRSGNTIY
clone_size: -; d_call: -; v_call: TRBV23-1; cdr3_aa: ASSQLRPQPQH
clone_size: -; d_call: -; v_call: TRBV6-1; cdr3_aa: ASSEARQTLNT
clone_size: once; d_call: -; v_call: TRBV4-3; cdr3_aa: ASSQEWRAAREAF
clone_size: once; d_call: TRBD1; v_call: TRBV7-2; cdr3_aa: ASSRTGQGMWGYT
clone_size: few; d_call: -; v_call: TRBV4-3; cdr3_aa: ASSPDRLNEKLF
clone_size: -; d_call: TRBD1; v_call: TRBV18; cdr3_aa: ASSPDRGNTEAF
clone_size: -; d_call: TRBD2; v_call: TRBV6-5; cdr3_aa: ASSQLAGGGGEQF
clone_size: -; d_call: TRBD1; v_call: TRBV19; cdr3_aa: ASSRHRGNTGELF
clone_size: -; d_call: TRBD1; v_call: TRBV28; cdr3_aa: ASSFTGTGGGYT
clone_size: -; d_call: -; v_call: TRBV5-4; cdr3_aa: ASSRGASGANVLT
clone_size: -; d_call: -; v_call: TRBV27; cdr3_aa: ASQLQGNTEAF
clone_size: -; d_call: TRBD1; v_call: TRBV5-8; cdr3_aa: ASSLAWDRPLQDHNEQF
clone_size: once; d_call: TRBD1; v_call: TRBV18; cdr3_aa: ASSYRDSPYYGYT
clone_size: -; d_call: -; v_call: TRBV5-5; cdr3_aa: ASSPLQGSNYGYT
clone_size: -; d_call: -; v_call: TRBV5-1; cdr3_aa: ASSLEGQGSRAF
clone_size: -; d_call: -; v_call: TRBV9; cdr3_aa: ASSAPAEATLH
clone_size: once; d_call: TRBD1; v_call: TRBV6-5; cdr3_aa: ASSKGQFTGELF
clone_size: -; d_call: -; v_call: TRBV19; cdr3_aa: ASSTEVTDTQY
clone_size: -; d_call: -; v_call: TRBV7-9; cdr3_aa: ASSLYEGSGNTIY
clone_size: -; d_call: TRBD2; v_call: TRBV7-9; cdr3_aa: ASRHSGDEQF
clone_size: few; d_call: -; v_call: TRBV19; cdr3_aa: ASNPRRINTGELF
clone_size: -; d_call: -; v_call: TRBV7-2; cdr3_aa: ASSLVGAGGLMSEKLF
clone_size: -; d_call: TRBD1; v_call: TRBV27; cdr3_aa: ASSSWTGAGELF
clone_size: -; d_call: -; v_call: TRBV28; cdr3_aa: ASSSGATYEQY
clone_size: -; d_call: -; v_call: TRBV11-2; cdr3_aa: ASSPLGRVVTNEKLF
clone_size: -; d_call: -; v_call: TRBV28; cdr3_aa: ASSSNDRSSYNEQF